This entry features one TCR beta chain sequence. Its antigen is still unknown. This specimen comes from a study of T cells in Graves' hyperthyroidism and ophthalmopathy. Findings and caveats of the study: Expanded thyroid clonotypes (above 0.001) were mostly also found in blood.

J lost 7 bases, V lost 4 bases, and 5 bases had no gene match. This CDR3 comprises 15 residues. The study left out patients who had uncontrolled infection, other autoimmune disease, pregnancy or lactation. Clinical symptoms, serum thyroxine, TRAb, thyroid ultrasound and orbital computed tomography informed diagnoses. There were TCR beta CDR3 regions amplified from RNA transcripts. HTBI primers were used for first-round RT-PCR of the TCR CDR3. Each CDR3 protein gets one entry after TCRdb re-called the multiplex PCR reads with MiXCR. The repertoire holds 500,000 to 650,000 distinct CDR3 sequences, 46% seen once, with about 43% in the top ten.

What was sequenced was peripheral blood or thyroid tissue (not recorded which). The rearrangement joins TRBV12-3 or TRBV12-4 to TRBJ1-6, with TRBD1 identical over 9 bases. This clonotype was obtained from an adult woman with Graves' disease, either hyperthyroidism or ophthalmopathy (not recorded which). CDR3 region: CASSSGQGRNSPLHF. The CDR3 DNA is TGTGCCAGCAGTTCGGGACAGGGACGAAATTCACCCCTCCACTTT.